One and the same sample provided the 8 T cell receptor beta chains below, sequenced in a study of shared clonotypes between healthy human individuals. TCRdb's copy holds only in-frame clones and misses some; the assay was immunoSEQ multiplex PCR. The sample lists about 680,000 clones, about 90% occurring once. Naive CD8 populations comprised CD45RO-negative cells positively selected for CCR7, excluding terminally differentiated effector memory CD45RA+ cells. The sequenced sample was naive CD8+ T cells sorted from blood. Receptor source: a man in his thirties or forties in good health.

V and J are TRBV30 and TRBJ1-2; no reliable D call. Trimming took 0 bases from V and 8 from J, leaving 13 bases between them. This CDR3 region has 13 residues. Germline V lookup: CDR1 GTSNPN, CDR2 SVGIG (reference sequence). The CDR3 loop reads CAWSVTNTQGYTF. DNA for the CDR3: TGTGCCTGGAGTGTCACCAACACACAGGGCTACACCTTC.

The chain couples TRBV2 to TRBJ2-7; possible D gene TRBD1, 6 bases. Trimming removed 6 bases from V and 6 bases from J, with 18 bases in between. There are 14 residues in the CDR3. CDR1 is SNHLY and CDR2 is FYNNEI in the germline V gene. The CDR3 loop reads CASRKDSSSGEQYF. CDR3 in DNA: TGTGCCAGCAGAAAGGACAGTTCATCCGGCGAGCAGTACTTC.

The chain carries TRBV13 and TRBJ2-7; no clear D. Germline assignment: CDR1 PRHDT and CDR2 FYEKMQ (reference sequence). The CDR3 length is 13 residues. The V end lost 5 bases, the J end lost 8 bases, and 16 bases lay between the germline ends. CDR3 coding DNA: TGTGCCAGCAGCGGGTTTTTCCGTCCCAAGCAGTACTTC. Translating gives CASSGFFRPKQYF.

This chain uses TRBV7-8 with TRBJ2-1; 8 bases are shared with TRBD1. The germline V gene has CDR1 SGHVS and CDR2 FQNEAQ. This CDR3 has 15 amino acids. Unmatched junction bases numbered 4, after V lost 1 base and J lost 5 bases. CDR3 nucleotides: TGTGCCAGCAGCTTAGACAGGGGGGCACACAATGAGCAGTTCTTC. As protein: CASSLDRGAHNEQFF.

The rearrangement uses TRBV27 and TRBJ2-5, with TRBD2 matching over 8 bases. V shed 3 bases, J shed 5 bases, and the junction held 8 bases outside the gene matches. This CDR3 comprises 15 residues. In germline, CDR1 is MNHEY, CDR2 SMNVEV (reference sequence). As DNA, the CDR3 is TGTGCCAGCAGTTTCGCAGCGGGAGTTCACGAGACCCAGTACTTC. The encoded protein is CASSFAAGVHETQYF.

The CDR3 DNA is TGTGCCAGCAGTTTATCGGGGGGTTTGGTCTACGAGCAGTACTTC. Translation gives CASSLSGGLVYEQYF. The chain links TRBV27 to TRBJ2-7, with D perhaps TRBD2 (6 bases). V lost 0 bases and J 3 bases, leaving 12 bases between the germline ends. The CDR3 loop spans 15 amino acids. Germline V gene data show CDR1 as MNHEY and CDR2 as SMNVEV (reference sequence).

The rearrangement joins TRBV19 to TRBJ2-1; TRBD2 matches at 10 bases. The CDR3 extends over 20 amino acids. Germline V CDR1 and CDR2: LNHDA, SQIVND (reference sequence). Losses at the gene ends were 4 bases for V and 2 bases for J; bases not matched to a gene: 17. CDR3 in amino acids: CASSKNFQAGGFGTYNEQFF. The CDR3 bases are TGTGCCAGTAGTAAGAACTTTCAAGCGGGAGGGTTCGGAACCTACAATGAGCAGTTCTTC.

The chain links TRBV11-2 to TRBJ1-5; no clear D gene. CDR1 and CDR2 from the germline V gene are SGHAT and FQNNGV. The germline V and J ends were trimmed by 1 base and 4 bases, with 5 bases remaining between them. The CDR3 is 13 amino acids. Here the CDR3 reads CASSLGENQPQHF. DNA of the CDR3: TGTGCCAGCAGCTTAGGGGAGAATCAGCCCCAGCATTTT.